This record covers a single T cell receptor beta chain. The antigen remains undetermined. These data originate in a study of shared clonotypes between healthy human individuals. Study findings and constraints: Since donors were few, the genetic and exposure-history diversity represented was limited. Clonotype sharing among donors, it was expected, would be affected by sequencing depth.

Over several immunoSEQ plates, each subset's genomic DNA was distributed in even portions. The authors ran unsorted PBMC replicate PCRs on 250 to 350 ng DNA, 25,000 to 35,000 T cell genomes. Sequenced by immunoSEQ multiplex PCR; TCRdb stores in-frame clones only, minus some. Of fewer than 600,000 clones listed, around 75% are singletons. Between the trimmed V and J ends, which lost 4 bases and 3 bases, there was a span of 9 bases. The germline CDR1 and CDR2 sequences are LNHDA and SQIVND (reference sequence). The CDR3 is made up of 13 amino acids. This sequence was found in a woman aged 40 to 50 in good health. Some clones in this sample may be carry-over from other donors' samples. This chain links TRBV19 with TRBJ1-2, with unresolved D. The sample comprised PBMCs. CDR3 DNA: TGTGCCAGTAGTAGCGGGCCAGACTATGGCTACACCTTC. This gives the protein CASSSGPDYGYTF.